Following are 28 T cell receptor beta chains from one sample sequenced in a study of human thymus T cells. Some clones are missing from TCRdb's copy, which holds only in-frame ones; the method was immunoSEQ multiplex PCR. The sample lists about 120,000 clones; around 96% were seen once. The study used thymus tissue resected during corrective heart surgery. Source material: thymus tissue. The source of these receptors is a boy under three years old with a congenital heart defect but otherwise immunologically healthy.

This chain uses TRBV7-2 with TRBJ1-5; D perhaps matches TRBD1 (6 bases). CDR3 length: 17 amino acids. The ends were cut back, 1 base at V and 4 bases at J, with 17 bases in the middle. CDR1 is SGHTA and CDR2 is FQGNSA in the germline V gene. DNA of the CDR3: TGTGCCAGCAGCTTAGTGGGGGCGGCGGCATCAAATCAGCCCCAGCATTTT. It translates to CASSLVGAAASNQPQHF.

The rearrangement links TRBV7-2 to TRBJ2-5; D unresolved. V was trimmed by 3 bases and J by 2 bases, leaving 10 bases between them. Per germline, CDR1 SGHTA and CDR2 FQGNSA. This CDR3 has 14 amino acids. CDR3 nucleotide sequence: TGTGCCAGCAGCTTTTGGAAGAATCAAGAGACCCAGTACTTC. Residues: CASSFWKNQETQYF.

This clone has only a few counts. The chain recombines TRBV30 with TRBJ1-1; D gene unclear. The CDR3 covers 15 residues. CDR1 and CDR2 from the germline V gene are GTSNPN and SVGIG (reference sequence). V was pared by 3 bases and J by 1 base, with 15 bases between. The CDR3 loop reads CAWSLRRSGNTEAFF. The CDR3 nucleotides read TGTGCCTGGAGCCTACGAAGGTCCGGGAACACTGAAGCTTTCTTT.

This clone came up once. The chain employs TRBV10-1 and TRBJ1-6, with TRBD1 identical over 7 bases. This CDR3 spans 13 amino acids. Per the germline V gene, CDR1 is WNHNN and CDR2 is SYGVQD (reference sequence). After removal of 8 bases from V and 7 bases from J, the junction contained 5 bases not matched to a gene. CDR3 sequence: CASSTGVNSPLHF. Written as DNA, the CDR3 is TGCGCCAGCTCCACAGGGGTAAATTCACCCCTCCACTTT.

The V and J genes are TRBV6-6 and TRBJ2-7, with D tentatively TRBD2 (6 bases). CDR3 length equals 12 residues. Trimming removed 4 bases from V and 5 bases from J, with 9 bases in between. CDR1 and CDR2 from the germline V gene are MNHNY and SVGAGI (reference sequence). CDR3 residues: CASSSGEDEQYF. For the CDR3, the DNA is TGTGCCAGCAGTTCCGGGGAGGACGAGCAGTACTTC.

This clone was counted a single time. The rearrangement uses TRBV30 and TRBJ2-2, with 9 bases identical to TRBD1. The junction had 19 bases not matched to a gene; V was cut back by 5 bases and J by 6 bases. Looked up from germline, CDR1 is GTSNPN and CDR2 is SVGIG (reference sequence). The CDR3 has 18 amino acids. DNA of the CDR3: TGTGCCTGGTCCACTCTGGACGCGGGACAGGGAATGCCCGGGGAGCTGTTTTTT. It encodes CAWSTLDAGQGMPGELFF.

The chain is built from TRBV27 and TRBJ2-7; possibly TRBD2 for D (7 bases). The V gene's germline CDR1 is MNHEY and CDR2 SMNVEV (reference sequence). CDR3 length: 15 amino acids. Deletions cut 6 bases from V and 0 bases from J, with 15 bases between. This CDR3 is CASREGGGTSYEQYF. The CDR3 coding sequence is TGTGCCAGCAGAGAGGGCGGGGGCACCTCCTACGAGCAGTACTTC.

V gene TRBV5-6 combines with J gene TRBJ2-5; a possible D gene is TRBD1 (6 bases). V gave up 4 bases and J gave up 0 bases, with 10 bases separating them. From germline, CDR1 is SGHDT and CDR2 YYEEEE. CDR3 length: 14 amino acids. DNA for the CDR3: TGTGCCAGCAGCCCAAAGGGGGACCAAGAGACCCAGTACTTC. It is translated as CASSPKGDQETQYF.

Points on this clone: Germline is not matched at one junction end, which may reflect a read error. Additional DNA sequences in this sample encode the identical CDR3. J is TRBJ2-5 and V is TRBV30; D might be TRBD1 (6 bases). The CDR3 is made up of 14 amino acids. The germline CDR1 and CDR2 sequences are GTSNPN and SVGIG (reference sequence). CDR3 residues: CAWSVHRAEWTQYF. CDR3 nucleotide sequence: TGTGCCTGGAGTGTTCACAGGGCGGAATGGACCCAATACTTC.

This chain links TRBV7-8 with TRBJ1-6; TRBD1 might be the D (5 bases). V dropped 2 bases and J dropped 13 bases, with 9 bases sitting between them. The CDR3 sequence is 12 residues long. Germline CDR1 reads SGHVS; CDR2 reads FQNEAQ. CDR3 nucleotides: TGTGCCAGCAGCTTATTAGGGGACCCCCTCCACTTT. Translation: CASSLLGDPLHF.

CDR3 protein: CASSQGDRAYEQYF. The CDR3 nucleotides read TGTGCCAGCAGCCAAGGGGACAGGGCCTACGAGCAGTACTTC. The rearrangement links TRBV4-2 to TRBJ2-7, with 9 bases aligning to TRBD1. This CDR3 region has 14 residues. Germline CDR1 is LGHNA and CDR2 is YNFKEQ. The ends lost 1 base at V and 2 bases at J; junction bases unmatched: 0.

V usage is TRBV28 and J usage is TRBJ2-1; TRBD2 matches 9 bases. Germline assignment: CDR1 MDHEN and CDR2 SYDVKM. This CDR3 is built from 17 residues. The junction had 11 bases not matched to a gene; V was cut back by 4 bases and J by 4 bases. The CDR3, as DNA: TGTGCCAGCAGTTCCATATTAGCGGGGGACCCTTACAATGAGCAGTTCTTC. Its translation is CASSSILAGDPYNEQFF.

V and J are TRBV6-5 and TRBJ2-2; 8 bases match TRBD2. Germline CDR1 MNHEY, CDR2 SVGAGI. This CDR3 spans 15 amino acids. J gave up 6 bases and V 4 bases, and 7 bases lay outside the gene matches. The CDR3 sequence is CASSFGLAGAGELFF. The CDR3, as DNA: TGTGCCAGCAGTTTCGGACTAGCTGGGGCCGGGGAGCTGTTTTTT.

This clone has just a few counts. The gene calls are TRBV27 and TRBJ1-2, with D possibly being TRBD1 (6 bases). With 9 bases removed from V and 5 bases from J, the gap between germline ends came to 28 bases. The CDR3 totals 17 residues. Germline CDR1 and CDR2: MNHEY and SMNVEV (reference sequence). CDR3 in DNA: TGTGCCAGGGTAAATGGAGACAGGTTACCATTTGAGTATGGCTACACCTTC. It codes for CARVNGDRLPFEYGYTF.

The V gene is TRBV5-1, the J gene TRBJ1-2; unclear D gene. Trimming stripped 0 bases from V and 5 bases from J, with 11 bases between. Looked up from germline, CDR1 is SGHRS and CDR2 is YFSETQ. The CDR3 covers 14 residues. This CDR3 is CASSLDAGKYGYTF. The DNA for the CDR3 is TGCGCCAGCAGCTTGGATGCGGGTAAATATGGCTACACCTTC.

This chain connects TRBV19 to TRBJ1-3, with no clear D. This CDR3 comprises 16 residues. The V end was cut by 1 base, the J end by 0 bases, with 10 bases between. Per the germline V gene, CDR1 is LNHDA and CDR2 is SQIVND (reference sequence). The CDR3, as DNA: TGTGCCAGTAGTATAGCTGGGTTAAGCTCTGGAAACACCATATATTTT. Translated: CASSIAGLSSGNTIYF.

The chain recombines TRBV28 with TRBJ2-2, with TRBD1 matching 9 bases. The CDR3 spans 15 residues. J gave up 5 bases and V 6 bases, and 7 bases lay outside the gene matches. Germline V lookup: CDR1 MDHEN, CDR2 SYDVKM. CDR3 nucleotides: TGTGCCAGCAGGACAACAGGGGGCTGGACCGGGGAGCTGTTTTTT. Translating it yields CASRTTGGWTGELFF.

This chain links TRBV15 with TRBJ1-2; D is uncertain. The CDR3 covers 12 residues. The germline V gene encodes CDR1 LNHNV and CDR2 YYDKDF (reference sequence). The V end was cut by 3 bases, the J end by 10 bases, with 12 bases between. The CDR3 nucleotides read TGTGCCACCAGCAGCCTCCGGGGAGACTACACCTTC. Translating it yields CATSSLRGDYTF.

CDR3 amino acids: CASRRSGTGVYGYTF. The DNA for the CDR3 is TGCGCCAGCAGGCGCTCCGGGACAGGGGTCTATGGCTACACCTTC. The chain employs TRBV4-3 and TRBJ1-2, with 10 bases identical to TRBD1. Germline-derived CDR1 and CDR2 are LGHNA and YSLEER. Losses at the gene ends were 6 bases for V and 4 bases for J; bases not matched to a gene: 8. This CDR3 is 15 amino acids long.

The chain couples TRBV5-6 to TRBJ1-6; 7 bases are a match to TRBD1. J gave up 0 bases and V 4 bases, and 13 bases lay outside the gene matches. Germline loops: CDR1 SGHDT, CDR2 YYEEEE. The CDR3 totals 19 residues. Here the CDR3 DNA reads TGTGCCAGCAGCCCCTCTGGGAGGCAGGGGGGCTCCTATAATTCACCCCTCCACTTT. Protein: CASSPSGRQGGSYNSPLHF.

The table lists this clone with a few counts. The chain uses TRBV5-1 and TRBJ1-1, with D possibly being TRBD1 (6 bases). This CDR3 is 13 amino acids long. CDR1 and CDR2 from the germline V gene are SGHRS and YFSETQ. The germline V and J ends were trimmed by 5 bases and 2 bases, with 10 bases remaining between them. The CDR3 loop is CASREGTNTEAFF. The DNA for the CDR3 is TGCGCCAGCAGGGAGGGGACAAACACTGAAGCTTTCTTT.

This clone was found once. V and J are TRBV28 and TRBJ1-5; D remains unclear. V was shortened by 3 bases and J by 5 bases, with 8 bases between the two germline ends. Germline CDR1 reads MDHEN; CDR2 reads SYDVKM. The CDR3 runs 13 residues. The CDR3 nucleotides read TGTGCCAGCAGTTTTTCGGGTTATCAGCCCCAGCATTTT. The encoded protein is CASSFSGYQPQHF.

The V call is TRBV7-2, the J call TRBJ1-1, with 11 nucleotides matching TRBD1. V shed 0 bases and J 5 bases; nucleotides not matched to a gene: 5. This CDR3 is built from 16 residues. Germline V gene data show CDR1 as SGHTA and CDR2 as FQGNSA. The CDR3 nucleotides read TGTGCCAGCAGCTTAGCCGGGACAGGGGGTTTTACTGAAGCTTTCTTT. Protein sequence: CASSLAGTGGFTEAFF.

The rearrangement uses TRBV7-3 and TRBJ2-1; tentatively, D is TRBD2 (6 bases). V was cut by 11 bases and J by 6 bases, with 17 bases left in between. CDR3 length: 13 residues. Germline CDR1 and CDR2: SGHTA and FQGTGA. The CDR3, as DNA: TGTGCCTCTTCTAAGGGAGGCACCAATGAGCAGTTCTTC. It is translated as CASSKGGTNEQFF.

The chain combines TRBV28 with TRBJ1-5; TRBD1 matches 8 bases. Losses at the gene ends were 3 bases for V and 7 bases for J; bases not matched to a gene: 8. The CDR3 totals 15 residues. Germline assignment: CDR1 MDHEN and CDR2 SYDVKM. The DNA for the CDR3 is TGTGCCAGCAGTTTGCAGACAGGGGCGAGGCAGCCCCAGCATTTT. Its translation: CASSLQTGARQPQHF.

As for this clone: One end of the junction is discordant with germline, which a read error may explain. The rearrangement joins TRBV19 to TRBJ1-2; no clear D. Germline assignment: CDR1 LNHDA and CDR2 SQIVND (reference sequence). The CDR3 runs to 13 residues. The CDR3 spells CASGMEKRYGYTF. CDR3 nucleotides: TGTGCCAGTGGTATGGAGAAGCGGTATGGCTACACCTTC.

The rearrangement links TRBV6-1 to TRBJ1-1, with 8 bases fitting TRBD1. CDR3 size: 15 residues. The junction had 3 bases not matched to a gene; V was cut back by 2 bases and J by 1 base. Germline CDR1 is MNHNS and CDR2 is SASEGT. The CDR3 nucleotides read TGTGCCAGCAGTGAATGGACAGGGAGGAACACTGAAGCTTTCTTT. The encoded protein is CASSEWTGRNTEAFF.

The CDR3 nucleotides read TGCGCCAGCAGTCGGGAGGGACCGATGTCGTCCTACGAGCAGTACTTC. Translated: CASSREGPMSSYEQYF. This chain connects TRBV5-1 to TRBJ2-7; 8 bases are a match to TRBD2. The germline V gene encodes CDR1 SGHRS and CDR2 YFSETQ. The CDR3 length is 16 residues. V dropped 5 bases and J dropped 1; count of bases not matched to a gene: 11.